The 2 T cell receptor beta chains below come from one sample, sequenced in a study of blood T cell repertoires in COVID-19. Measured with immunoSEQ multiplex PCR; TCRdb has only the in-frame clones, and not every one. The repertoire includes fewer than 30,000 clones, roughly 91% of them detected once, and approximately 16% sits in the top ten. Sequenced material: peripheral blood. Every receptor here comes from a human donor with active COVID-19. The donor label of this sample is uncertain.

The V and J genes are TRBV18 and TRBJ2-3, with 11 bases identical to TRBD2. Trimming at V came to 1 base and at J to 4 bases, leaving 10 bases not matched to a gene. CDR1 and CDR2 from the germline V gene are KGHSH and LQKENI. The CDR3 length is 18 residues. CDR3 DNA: TGTGCCAGCTCACCACTCCCCCTTAGCGGGGGGGCGTCAGATACGCAGTATTTT. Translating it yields CASSPLPLSGGASDTQYF.

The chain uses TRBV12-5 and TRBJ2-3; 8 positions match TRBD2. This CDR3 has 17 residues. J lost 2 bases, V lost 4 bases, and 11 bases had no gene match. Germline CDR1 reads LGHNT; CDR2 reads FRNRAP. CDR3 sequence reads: CASGSFTLAGPTDTQYF. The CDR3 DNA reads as TGTGCTAGTGGTTCCTTCACTCTAGCGGGCCCCACAGATACGCAGTATTTT.